This TCR beta chain was captured in a study of cytomegalovirus exposure and HLA in healthy donors (dated by TCRdb to the late 2010s). At the level of the whole study: In an earlier analysis of some 550 of the donors, 276 Gb of sequence data and 117 million unique TCR beta sequences from approximately 180 million T cells were reported. The T cell repertoires of several hundred subjects were profiled by immunosequencing and related to cytomegalovirus serostatus. The genetic ancestry cluster associated with self-reported Caucasian donors included 70% to 85% of the approximately 400 genotyped donors. On average, 235,054 unique TCR beta nucleotide sequences were sequenced per donor among roughly 430 genotyped donors of the cohort, with 15% to 20% of those sequences being non-productive. To predict cytomegalovirus infection status, the study brought together high-throughput TCR immunosequencing, statistical association of individual TCRs with disease status, and machine learning. The number of donors typed differed by locus, with about 629-630 for A, B, C, DRB1 and DQB1, approximately 500 for DQA1, approximately 580 for DPA1, and 450 to 480 for DPB1. Five DR-DQ haplotypes were treated as single units for association and clustering because of strong linkage in the cohort. A later genetic analysis took genome-wide SNP genotypes for about 55% of the 666 donors and used that subset as a discovery cohort. A later analysis re-examined previously published TCR beta repertoires from 500 to 700 donors and added high-resolution HLA genotyping to investigate patterns of TCR occurrence. Approximately 310 gigabases of sequencing data and tens of millions of unique TCR sequences were included in an early release covering about 700 HLA-typed donors. Donor age, sex, ethnicity and CMV serostatus were collected together with the repertoire data. HLA typing included class I and class II loci at four-digit resolution. In the later analysis, no new phenotypic data were used to find candidate immune exposures; instead, reliance was placed on TCR beta sequences and their occurrence across donors. Besides the first cohort of about 730 subjects, a separate validation cohort made up of 90 to 150 different subjects was used. Every repertoire in the discovery cohort had been generated on one and the same sequencing platform. The study was designed to test whether signatures of past pathogen exposure could be identified by cataloging public T cell receptors. An earlier analysis of around 540 of the donors applied high-throughput TCR beta sequencing to assess whether each TCR beta V gene segment acted as functional or pseudogenic.

The cohort consisted of more than 650 healthy bone marrow donors. At the time of sampling, every cohort member was nominally healthy, though immune exposures that went unrecorded were likely present. The donor was CMV seropositive and was included in the group of 289 seropositive cohort members. Each donor provided a peripheral blood sample, and peripheral blood mononuclear cells were used for TCR beta sequencing. The Qiagen DNeasy Blood Extraction Kit was used to extract genomic DNA from the blood cell samples. Trimmed from V: 2 bases; trimmed from J: 2 bases; junction bases lacking a gene match: 10. The germline V gene encodes CDR1 MNHGY and CDR2 SAAAGT. The cysteine opens and the phenylalanine closes a CDR3 of 17 amino acids. Just CDR3 DNA is preserved here, 51 bases in frame from base 1. Study-level results and caveats: Strong co-occurrence of HLA alleles, especially DR and DQ, made assigning TCR associations to individual alleles difficult. This cohort had only TCR beta chains sequenced, and the lack of alpha or paired-chain data limited which features could be detected. In vitro tests confirmed that a few of the cytomegalovirus-associated TCR beta chains recognize cytomegalovirus antigens. HLA typing was unavailable for some donors at each locus, so association tests used only the typed subset. Roughly uniform sequencing depth across donors was assumed in presence/absence analyses, although this assumption may not hold. Correlated functional status among segregating V segments might be attributable to linkage disequilibrium, but an unknown experimental factor could not be ruled out. In an earlier analysis of some 500 of the donors, most TCR beta V segments appeared in productive rearrangements about 87% or about 30% of the time, broadly matching IMGT annotations. For the cohort, immune exposure information was limited to CMV serostatus. A further reported finding was that TCR beta sequences accurately predicted the HLA-A and HLA-B alleles for most subjects in the first cohort. A later analysis associated approximately 17,000 TCR beta sequences with specific HLA alleles at a false discovery rate of 0.05. In a later analysis, the rate of TCR association differed among HLA loci, with DRB1 alleles having the most associated TCRs and HLA-C alleles having the fewest. Several of the top co-occurrence clusters appeared to be linked to parvovirus B19, influenza, CMV and Epstein-Barr virus, according to a later analysis. The authors suggested that the approach could potentially be generalized to other disease states and immunological phenotypes. Because counts were too low, some 17 rarely observed V segments, including chromosome 9 orphons, were left out of the earlier analysis of 587 of the donors. A cluster of highly shared sequence variants was judged likely to be a technical artifact of the sequencing pipeline. Across donors, most TCR sequences were observed very rarely, whereas some public TCRs were present in many individuals. The 87-base-pair reads could not distinguish some IMGT-functional V segments, including TRBV6-2 and TRBV6-3, so those segments were excluded. A later genetic analysis reported fewer N-insertions in productive TCRs among donors in an Asian-associated ancestry cluster than the approximately 700-donor mean. In both the original and validation cohorts, the classifier was reported to diagnose cytomegalovirus status with high specificity and sensitivity. In a later analysis, HLA-associated TCR beta chains showed more clonal expansion and lower generation probabilities than non-associated chains that were equally common. An association between a missense DCLRE1C variant and V-gene and J-gene trimming of TCR beta chains was found in a later genetic analysis and replicated in an independent cohort. In the study, about 150 TCR beta chains were listed as associated with cytomegalovirus. According to a later analysis, most CMV-associated TCR beta chains appeared to be HLA-restricted, and the HLA associations seemed to be driven largely by CMV exposure.

Receptor amplification or capture employed the immunoSEQ multiplex PCR assay. For the multiplex PCR, a mixture combining 60 forward primers for TCR Vbeta segments and 13 reverse primers for TCR Jbeta segments was used. The CDR3 region of rearranged TCR beta genes was amplified from genomic DNA by a multiplex PCR assay. The amplified TCR beta libraries were sequenced on the Illumina HiSeq System as 87-base-pair reads. As for how the authors treated the data: In a later analysis, about 80 million unique TCR beta chains were counted across the 500 to 700 repertoires, and roughly 11 million of these chains were shared by at least two donors. To remove PCR and sequencing errors, raw reads were error-corrected and collapsed into unique sequences using a nearest-neighbor algorithm that merged closely related sequences. V, D and J gene segments were assigned by aligning CDR3 sequences to IMGT reference sequences. For a sequence to be retained, at least a six-nucleotide match to both a V gene segment and a J gene segment was required. A rearrangement counted as productive if the CDR3 had no stop codons and remained in frame with V and J, and every other rearrangement counted as non-productive. CDR3 was defined according to IMGT convention as the region running from the second conserved V-encoded cysteine to the conserved J-encoded phenylalanine. The earlier analysis of some 600 of the donors excluded sequences that lacked an unambiguous match to a single V gene segment. An earlier analysis of under 750 of the donors called V segments functional above 56.7% productive rearrangements and segregating when the between-donor standard deviation exceeded 5%. A statistical classification framework was built for diagnosing cytomegalovirus status from the catalog of TCR beta chain sequences. In a later analysis, V and J genes were assigned by comparing TCR nucleotide sequences against IMGT/GENE-DB human TR gene sequences. The TCRdist pipeline was used in a later analysis to assign CDR3 sequences and most-parsimonious VDJ recombination scenarios. In a later analysis, every TCR beta chain was defined by the combination of its CDR3 amino acid sequence and its V-gene family, and reads without a unique V-gene family were dropped. In a later analysis, fewer than 650 highly shared, low-generation-probability nucleotide sequences were removed to address suspected cross-contamination and a sequencing artifact. In a later analysis, a clonal expansion index for each public chain was calculated from normalized within-repertoire ranks of inferred template counts. In a later analysis, generation probabilities were computed using a VDJ recombination model fitted to out-of-frame rearrangements, and the results were checked against IGoR. In a later analysis, hypergeometric tests were used to score TCR-TCR, TCR-HLA and TCR-CMV co-occurrence, with a repertoire-size bias correction applied to TCR pairs. False discovery rates were estimated in a later analysis by permuting HLA or CMV assignments 20 times. In a later analysis, co-occurring TCRs were grouped using DBSCAN, and TCRdist sequence similarity was added for clustering within HLA-allele-positive subsets. For co-occurrence clustering, repertoires with fewer than 30,000 or more than 120,000 public chains were excluded, along with roughly 5 repertoires with anomalous nucleotide sharing. The immuneACCESS repertoire file appears here via TCRdb, limited to in-frame rearrangements. These files lack a portion of the clones; in checked studies, under half of the deficit traces to unresolved V genes, and the cause of the others is not known. From that table come the V and J calls and clone size; the DNA was used to work out D and trimming. Recorded for this sample are 140,000 to 150,000 clones; approximately 80% of them occurred a single time. Jointly, the top ten make up 2% to 2.5% of the sample.

Regarding this clone: The specificity of this receptor is unknown. One base away there is no much larger clone; base qualities are not given.

This sequence uses TRBV6-8 and TRBJ2-7, with TRBD2 matching 9 junction bases. The sequenced sample was PBMCs. This sequence was found in a woman younger than 30 in good health and CMV-seropositive. The DNA is TGTGCCAGCAGTTACGAATGCACTAGCGGGCCTACCTACGAGCAGTACTTC. Translated, this gives CASSYECTSGPTYEQYF.